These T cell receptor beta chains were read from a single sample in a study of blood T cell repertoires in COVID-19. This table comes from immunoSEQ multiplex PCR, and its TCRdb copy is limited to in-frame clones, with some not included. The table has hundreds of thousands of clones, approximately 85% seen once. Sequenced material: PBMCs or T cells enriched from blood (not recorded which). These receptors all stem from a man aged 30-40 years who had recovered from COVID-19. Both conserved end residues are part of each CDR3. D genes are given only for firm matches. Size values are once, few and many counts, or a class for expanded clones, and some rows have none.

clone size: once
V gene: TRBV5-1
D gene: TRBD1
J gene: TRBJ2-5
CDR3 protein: CASSLGTGVRETQYF
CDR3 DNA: TGCGCCAGCAGCTTGGGGACAGGAGTACGGGAGACCCAGTACTTC

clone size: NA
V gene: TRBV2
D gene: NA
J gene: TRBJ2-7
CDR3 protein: CASGHRAFYEQYF
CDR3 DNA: TGTGCCAGCGGGCATCGAGCCTTCTACGAGCAGTACTTC

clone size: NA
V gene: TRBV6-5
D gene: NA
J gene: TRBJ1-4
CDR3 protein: CASSSTLESEKLFF
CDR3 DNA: TGTGCCAGCAGTTCAACACTAGAGAGTGAAAAACTGTTTTTT

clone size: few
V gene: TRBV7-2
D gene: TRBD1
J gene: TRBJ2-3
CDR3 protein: CASSSDRVSDTQYF
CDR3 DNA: TGTGCCAGCAGCTCGGACAGGGTATCAGATACGCAGTATTTT

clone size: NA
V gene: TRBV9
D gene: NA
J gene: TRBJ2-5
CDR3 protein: CASSVGGEAWETQYF
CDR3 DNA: TGTGCCAGCAGCGTAGGGGGGGAAGCATGGGAGACCCAGTACTTC

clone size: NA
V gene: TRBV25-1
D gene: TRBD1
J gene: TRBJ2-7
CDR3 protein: CASSSTGTYEQYF
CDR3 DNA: TGTGCCAGCAGTTCGACAGGGACCTACGAGCAGTACTTC

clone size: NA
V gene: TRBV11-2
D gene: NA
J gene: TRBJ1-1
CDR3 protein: CASSLVREAFF
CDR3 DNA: TGTGCCAGCAGCTTAGTGAGGGAAGCTTTCTTT

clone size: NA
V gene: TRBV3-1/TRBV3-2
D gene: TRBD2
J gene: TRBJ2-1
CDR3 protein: CASSQVSGGTNEQFF
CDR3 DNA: TGTGCCAGCAGCCAAGTGAGCGGGGGGACGAATGAGCAGTTCTTC

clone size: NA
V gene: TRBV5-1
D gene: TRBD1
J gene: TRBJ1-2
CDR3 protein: CASSPGQGKDGYTF
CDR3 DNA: TGCGCCAGCAGCCCCGGACAGGGGAAGGATGGCTACACCTTC

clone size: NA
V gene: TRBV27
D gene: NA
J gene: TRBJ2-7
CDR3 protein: CASSLGRTDEQYF
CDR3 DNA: TGTGCCAGCAGTTTGGGGAGAACCGACGAGCAGTACTTC

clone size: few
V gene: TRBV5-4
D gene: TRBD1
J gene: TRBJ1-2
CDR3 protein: CASSRTGDNGYTF
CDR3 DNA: TGTGCCAGCAGTCGGACAGGGGACAATGGCTACACCTTC

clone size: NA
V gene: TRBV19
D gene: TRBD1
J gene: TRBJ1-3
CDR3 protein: CATSSGTGGNTIYF
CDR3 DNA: TGTGCCACATCCTCGGGGACAGGAGGAAACACCATATATTTT

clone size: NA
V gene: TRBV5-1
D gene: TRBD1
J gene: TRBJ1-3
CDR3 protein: CASTGGFGNTIYF
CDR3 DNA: TGCGCCAGCACAGGGGGATTTGGAAACACCATATATTTT

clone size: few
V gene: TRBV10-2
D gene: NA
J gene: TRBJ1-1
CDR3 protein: CASRGQNTEAFF
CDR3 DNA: TGCGCCAGCAGGGGACAGAACACTGAAGCTTTCTTT

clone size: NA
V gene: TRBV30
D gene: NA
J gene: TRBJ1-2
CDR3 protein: CAWSLGSPGERNYGYTF
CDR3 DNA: TGTGCCTGGAGTTTGGGGAGCCCAGGGGAGAGAAACTATGGCTACACCTTC

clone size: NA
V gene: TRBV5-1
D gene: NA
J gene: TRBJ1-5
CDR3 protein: CASSPDSANQPQHF
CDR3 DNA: TGCGCCAGCAGCCCCGACAGTGCGAATCAGCCCCAGCATTTT

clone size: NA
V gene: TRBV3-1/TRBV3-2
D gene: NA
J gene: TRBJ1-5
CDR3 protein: CASSQDSGSNQPQHF
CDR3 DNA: TGTGCCAGCAGCCAAGACTCAGGGAGCAATCAGCCCCAGCATTTT

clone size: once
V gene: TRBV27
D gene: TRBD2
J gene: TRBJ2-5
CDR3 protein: CASTPGTNQETQYF
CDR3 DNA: TGTGCCAGCACCCCCGGGACTAACCAAGAGACCCAGTACTTC

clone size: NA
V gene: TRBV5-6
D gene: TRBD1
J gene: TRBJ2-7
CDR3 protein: CASSLQGAEWRQYEQYF
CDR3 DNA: TGTGCCAGCAGCTTGCAGGGGGCGGAGTGGCGTCAATACGAGCAGTACTTC

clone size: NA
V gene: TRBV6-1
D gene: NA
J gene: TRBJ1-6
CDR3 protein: CASSEWRGQDSPLHF
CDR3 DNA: TGTGCCAGCAGTGAATGGAGGGGTCAAGATTCACCCCTCCACTTT

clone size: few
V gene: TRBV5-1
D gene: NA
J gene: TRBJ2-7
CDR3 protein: CASSLRVTYEQYF
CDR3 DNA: TGCGCCAGCAGCTTACGGGTGACCTACGAGCAGTACTTC

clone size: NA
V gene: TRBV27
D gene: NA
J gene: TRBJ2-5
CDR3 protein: CATSRGLRAQYF
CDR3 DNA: TGTGCCACGTCAAGGGGATTAAGGGCCCAGTACTTC

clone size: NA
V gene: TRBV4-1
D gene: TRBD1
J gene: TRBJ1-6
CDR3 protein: CASSHRTGDNSPLHF
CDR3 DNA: TGCGCCAGCAGCCACAGGACAGGGGACAATTCACCCCTCCACTTT

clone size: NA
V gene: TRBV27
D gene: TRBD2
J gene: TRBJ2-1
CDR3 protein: CASSPSGTSWFNEQFF
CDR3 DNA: TGTGCCAGCAGCCCCTCCGGGACTAGTTGGTTCAATGAGCAGTTCTTC

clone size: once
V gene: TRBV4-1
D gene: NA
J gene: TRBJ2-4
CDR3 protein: CASSQDRANIQYF
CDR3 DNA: TGCGCCAGCAGCCAAGATCGCGCAAACATTCAGTACTTC

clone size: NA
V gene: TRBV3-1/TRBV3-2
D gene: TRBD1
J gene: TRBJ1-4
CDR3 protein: CASSQDFSGTGNEKLFF
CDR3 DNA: TGTGCCAGCAGCCAAGATTTTTCCGGGACAGGTAATGAAAAACTGTTTTTT

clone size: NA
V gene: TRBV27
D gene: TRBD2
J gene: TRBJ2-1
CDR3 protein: CASSFGTSGGAGYNEQFF
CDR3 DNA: TGTGCCAGCAGTTTCGGGACTAGCGGGGGGGCAGGGTACAATGAGCAGTTCTTC

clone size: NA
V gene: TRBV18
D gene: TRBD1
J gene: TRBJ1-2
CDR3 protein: CASSPNYRGQVGYTF
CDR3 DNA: TGTGCCAGCTCACCAAATTATAGGGGGCAGGTTGGCTACACCTTC

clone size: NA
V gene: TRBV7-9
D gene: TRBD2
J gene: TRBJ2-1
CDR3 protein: CASYISGGASEQFF
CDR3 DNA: TGTGCCAGCTACATTAGCGGGGGGGCCTCTGAGCAGTTCTTC

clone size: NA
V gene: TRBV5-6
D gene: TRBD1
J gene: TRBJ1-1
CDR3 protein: CASSYGQGSFTEAFF
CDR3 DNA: TGTGCCAGCAGCTATGGACAGGGGAGTTTCACTGAAGCTTTCTTT

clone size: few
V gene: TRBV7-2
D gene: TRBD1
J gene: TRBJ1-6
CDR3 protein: CASSSQGLYNSPLHF
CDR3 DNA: TGTGCCAGCAGCTCACAGGGGCTGTATAATTCACCCCTCCACTTT

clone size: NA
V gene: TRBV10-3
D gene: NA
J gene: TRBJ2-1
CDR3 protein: CAISEEGGPHNEQFF
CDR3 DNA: TGTGCCATCAGTGAGGAGGGGGGGCCCCACAATGAGCAGTTCTTC

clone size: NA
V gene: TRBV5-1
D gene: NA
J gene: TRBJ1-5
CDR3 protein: CASSLKPSGEWDQPQHF
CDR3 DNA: TGCGCCAGCAGCTTGAAACCTTCAGGGGAGTGGGATCAGCCCCAGCATTTT

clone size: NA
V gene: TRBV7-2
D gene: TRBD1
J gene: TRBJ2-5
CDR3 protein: CASSLYGTGHQETQYF
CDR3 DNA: TGTGCCAGCAGCTTATACGGGACAGGCCACCAAGAGACCCAGTACTTC

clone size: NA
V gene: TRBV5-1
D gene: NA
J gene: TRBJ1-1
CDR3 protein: CASRVAGEAFF
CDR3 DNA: TGCGCCAGCAGGGTCGCGGGTGAAGCTTTCTTT

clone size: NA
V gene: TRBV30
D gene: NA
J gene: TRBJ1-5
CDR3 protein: CAWGRGGPQHF
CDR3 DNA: TGTGCCTGGGGACGGGGAGGGCCCCAGCATTTT

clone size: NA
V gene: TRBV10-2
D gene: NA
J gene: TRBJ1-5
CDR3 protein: CASRAGHSNQPQHF
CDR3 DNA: TGCGCCAGCAGAGCGGGACACAGCAATCAGCCCCAGCATTTT